These 8 T cell receptor beta chains were all obtained from the same sample, sequenced in a study of shared clonotypes between healthy human individuals. Repertoires were generated with immunoSEQ multiplex PCR, while TCRdb's copy carries only in-frame clones and drops some. Of hundreds of thousands of clones listed, around 74% are singletons. Source material: memory CD4+ T cells sorted from blood. As for subset: CD45RA-negative fraction. The receptors here all came from a woman between 25 and 40 years old in good health.

This rearrangement joins TRBV18 to TRBJ2-2; TRBD1 matches at 9 bases. The CDR3 loop spans 15 amino acids. Germline values: CDR1 KGHSH, CDR2 LQKENI. V lost 5 bases and J lost 5; bases outside the gene matches: 6. Here the CDR3 reads CASSTTGTGTGELFF. The CDR3 DNA sequence: TGTGCCAGCTCAACAACCGGGACAGGGACCGGGGAGCTGTTTTTT.

V gene TRBV20-1 combines with J gene TRBJ1-1, with D uncertain. The CDR3 sequence is 11 residues long. Trimming shortened V by 5 bases and J by 3 bases, and 7 bases separated the two germline ends. Germline V lookup: CDR1 DFQATT, CDR2 SNEGSKA (reference sequence). The CDR3 nucleotides are TGCAGTGCTCCTTACTACACTGAAGCTTTCTTT. Encoded protein: CSAPYYTEAFF.

The chain joins TRBV27 to TRBJ1-5; tentatively, D is TRBD1 (6 bases). This CDR3 contains 15 residues. Trimming left V 5 bases short and J 4 bases short, with 15 bases between. Germline lookup yields CDR1 MNHEY and CDR2 SMNVEV (reference sequence). The CDR3 DNA follows: TGTGCCAGCAGTCCACACAGGGAAGGGAATCAGCCCCAGCATTTT. This sequence encodes CASSPHREGNQPQHF.

The chain has TRBV4-1 and TRBJ2-7, with a weak D call TRBD1 (5 bases). The CDR3 consists of 15 residues. Trimming shortened V by 0 bases and J by 6 bases, and 15 bases separated the two germline ends. Per the germline V gene, CDR1 is MGHRA and CDR2 is YSYEKL. The CDR3 DNA sequence: TGCGCCAGCAGCCAAGACTGGCAGGGTTTTATCGAGCAGTACTTC. Protein sequence: CASSQDWQGFIEQYF.

The chain employs TRBV6-5 and TRBJ2-1; D gene unclear. Per germline, CDR1 MNHEY and CDR2 SVGAGI. The CDR3 length is 14 residues. V lost 7 bases to trimming and J lost 5 bases, with 15 bases between them. The CDR3 DNA is TGTGCCAGCAATGGGCCCCACCAGAACAATGAGCAGTTCTTC. Translation: CASNGPHQNNEQFF.

This chain uses TRBV9 with TRBJ1-2; unclear D gene. Germline lookup yields CDR1 SGDLS and CDR2 YYNGEE. V was pared by 2 bases and J by 5 bases, with 19 bases between. This CDR3 contains 16 residues. The DNA for the CDR3 is TGTGCCAGCAGCGTGAGTCCGGGTACGCAAACTTATGGCTACACCTTC. Its translation: CASSVSPGTQTYGYTF.

The J gene is TRBJ1-2, the V gene TRBV9, with D possibly TRBD1 on 5 matching bases. Germline CDR1 reads SGDLS; CDR2 reads YYNGEE. The CDR3 totals 18 residues. V was clipped by 3 bases and J by 4 bases, with 25 bases between them. The CDR3 reads CASSAESALSDIFYGYTF. CDR3 sequence (DNA): TGTGCCAGCAGCGCGGAATCAGCGCTCTCGGACATTTTCTATGGCTACACCTTC.

This chain uses TRBV2 with TRBJ1-2; 8 nucleotides align to TRBD1. The ends lost 5 bases at V and 6 bases at J; junction bases unmatched: 8. CDR3 length equals 14 residues. Per the germline V gene, CDR1 is SNHLY and CDR2 is FYNNEI. The CDR3 nucleotides read TGTGCCAGCAGTAGGACAGGGCTTCAGAATGGCTACACCTTC. Protein sequence: CASSRTGLQNGYTF. Full variable domain (missing parts from reference TRBV2 and TRBJ1-2): EPEVTQTPSHQVTQMGQEVILRCVPISNHLYFYWYRQILGQKVEFLVSFYNNEISEKSEIFDDQFSVERPDGSNFTLKIRSTKLEDSAMYFCASSRTGLQNGYTFGSGTRLTVV.